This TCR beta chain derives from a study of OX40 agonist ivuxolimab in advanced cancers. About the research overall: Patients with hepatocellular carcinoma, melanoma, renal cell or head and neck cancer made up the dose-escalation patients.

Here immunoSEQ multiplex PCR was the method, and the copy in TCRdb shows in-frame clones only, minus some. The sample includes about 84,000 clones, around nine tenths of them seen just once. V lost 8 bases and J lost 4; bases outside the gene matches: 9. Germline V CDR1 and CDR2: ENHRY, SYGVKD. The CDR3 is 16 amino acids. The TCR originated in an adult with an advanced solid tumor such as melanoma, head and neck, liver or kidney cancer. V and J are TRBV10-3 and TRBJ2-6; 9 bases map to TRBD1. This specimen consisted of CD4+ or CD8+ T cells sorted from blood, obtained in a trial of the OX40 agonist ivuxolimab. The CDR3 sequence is CAISGTGHKGANVLTF. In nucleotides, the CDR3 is TGTGCCATCTCGGGGACAGGGCATAAAGGGGCCAACGTCCTGACTTTC.